This passage covers 10 T cell receptor beta chains from one sample sequenced in a study of cytomegalovirus exposure and HLA in healthy donors. Use of 60 Vbeta and 13 Jbeta primers characterized the PCR. Some clones are missing from TCRdb's copy, which holds only in-frame ones; the method was immunoSEQ multiplex PCR. The sample holds 95,000 to 150,000 clones. Material for sequencing was PBMCs. Every receptor here comes from a man aged 18 to 35 in good health and CMV-seronegative.

This chain joins TRBV18 and TRBJ2-2; perhaps TRBD2 as D (6 bases). Germline CDR1 KGHSH, CDR2 LQKENI. V was trimmed by 0 bases and J by 2 bases, leaving 13 bases between them. The CDR3 length is 17 residues. The DNA for the CDR3 is TGTGCCAGCTCACCACCGGGGATAGCGGAAAACACCGGGGAGCTGTTTTTT. Protein: CASSPPGIAENTGELFF.

Here the CDR3 DNA reads TGTGCCAGCATCAGGACAGGAAGCTATGGCTACACCTTC. Translated, it gives CASIRTGSYGYTF. The chain combines TRBV5-6 with TRBJ1-2, with TRBD1 matching 7 bases. The CDR3 has 13 amino acids. With 6 bases clipped from V and 4 bases from J, the junction kept 6 bases outside the gene matches. Germline V gene lookup returns CDR1 SGHDT and CDR2 YYEEEE.

This sequence joins TRBV30 and TRBJ1-1; tentatively, D is TRBD1 (5 bases). CDR1 GTSNPN and CDR2 SVGIG come from the germline V gene (reference sequence). CDR3 length: 13 residues. The ends were cut back, 2 bases at V and 4 bases at J, with 11 bases in the middle. DNA for the CDR3: TGTGCCTGGAGTAGAGACAGTTCCACTGAAGCTTTCTTT. It yields the protein CAWSRDSSTEAFF.

The chain joins TRBV15 to TRBJ1-1; 7 positions match TRBD1. The V and J ends lost 3 bases and 0 bases, in that order; junction bases with no gene match: 7. Looked up from germline, CDR1 is LNHNV and CDR2 is YYDKDF (reference sequence). The CDR3 length is 16 residues. This chain's CDR3 is CATSSGTDYLNTEAFF. The CDR3 DNA reads as TGTGCCACCAGCAGTGGGACAGACTATTTGAACACTGAAGCTTTCTTT.

The chain carries TRBV2 and TRBJ1-5; 7 positions match TRBD1. Trimming removed 6 bases from V and 2 bases from J; junction bases left unmatched: 10. Germline loops: CDR1 SNHLY, CDR2 FYNNEI. The CDR3 has 16 amino acids. DNA for the CDR3: TGTGCCAGCAGCCTACAAACCGGGACAGGCAATCAGCCCCAGCATTTT. Translating gives CASSLQTGTGNQPQHF.

This chain links TRBV4-2 with TRBJ2-2; D possibly corresponds to TRBD2 (5 bases). There are 17 residues in the CDR3. V gave up 0 bases and J gave up 2 bases, with 13 bases separating them. CDR1 and CDR2 (germline): LGHNA, YNFKEQ. DNA of the CDR3: TGTGCCAGCAGCCAAGAAAGTTTATCGGGAAACACCGGGGAGCTGTTTTTT. It codes for CASSQESLSGNTGELFF.

The CDR3 region is CASSARGTSGRSPTDTQYF. Written as DNA, the CDR3 is TGTGCCAGCAGCGCCAGAGGGACTAGCGGGAGAAGCCCCACAGATACGCAGTATTTT. V and J are TRBV9 and TRBJ2-3; 14 nucleotides align to TRBD2. J lost 2 bases, V lost 3 bases, and 11 bases had no gene match. Germline V gives CDR1 SGDLS, CDR2 YYNGEE. CDR3 length: 19 amino acids.

This sequence joins TRBV5-1 and TRBJ2-5, with 14 bases identical to TRBD2. V gave up 5 bases and J gave up 2 bases; unmatched junction bases: 8. CDR1 SGHRS and CDR2 YFSETQ come from the germline V gene. The CDR3 extends over 17 amino acids. CDR3: CASRVGTSGGMQETQYF. The DNA for the CDR3 is TGCGCCAGCAGAGTCGGGACTAGCGGGGGTATGCAAGAGACCCAGTACTTC.

The V and J genes are TRBV18 and TRBJ2-1, with 8 bases aligning to TRBD2. The CDR3 loop spans 16 amino acids. The V gene end was trimmed by 2 bases and the J gene end by 2 bases; junction bases not matched to a gene: 5. Per germline, CDR1 KGHSH and CDR2 LQKENI. As DNA, the CDR3 is TGTGCCAGCTCACCATATAGCGGGGATACCTACAATGAGCAGTTCTTC. Amino acids: CASSPYSGDTYNEQFF.

The CDR3 coding sequence is TGTGCCAGTAGTATTGCCGGGGTTGATGAGCAGTTCTTC. Its protein is CASSIAGVDEQFF. The V call is TRBV19, the J call TRBJ2-1; tentatively, D is TRBD2 (5 bases). Germline V CDR1 and CDR2: LNHDA, SQIVND (reference sequence). V shed 3 bases and J shed 8 bases, with 11 bases lying between them. The CDR3 is 13 amino acids.